Presented here are 13 T cell receptor beta chains from one specimen sequenced in a study of regulatory T cells in long-lasting Graves disease. Regarding time point: persistent/refractory GD, antithyroid drugs over 5 years with positive TRAb. Extracted PBMC RNA gave rise to the TCR library. Construction of the TCR beta libraries employed iRepertoire HTBI primers in conjunction with Arm-PCR of CDR3 regions. One entry per CDR3 protein, called by TCRdb with MiXCR from the multiplex PCR reads. The sample lists 650,000 to 850,000 distinct CDR3 sequences, around 30% occurring once. Here the sequenced sample was peripheral blood mononuclear cells (PBMCs), taken when the disease was refractory, from a patient treated with antithyroid drugs. The receptor set was obtained from a female donor with Graves disease.

The rearrangement joins TRBV20-1 to TRBJ2-1; possibly TRBD1 for D (5 bases). This CDR3 is built from 13 residues. The ends were cut back, 0 bases at V and 10 bases at J, with 13 bases in the middle. In germline, CDR1 is DFQATT, CDR2 SNEGSKA (reference sequence). The CDR3 here is CSARDLRGWEQFF. CDR3 bases: TGCAGTGCTAGAGATCTTAGGGGTTGGGAGCAGTTCTTC.

The chain carries TRBV19 and TRBJ1-2; D is ambiguous. The CDR3 spans 13 residues. Per the germline V gene, CDR1 is LNHDA and CDR2 is SQIVND (reference sequence). V shed 2 bases and J shed 6 bases, with 10 bases lying between them. Here the CDR3 DNA reads TGTGCCAGTAGTATAATAGAACGGGATGGCTACACCTTC. Its translation is CASSIIERDGYTF.

This rearrangement joins TRBV6-2 or TRBV6-3 to TRBJ2-7; 11 bases agree with TRBD2. With V trimmed by 7 bases and J by 10 bases, 9 bases remained unmatched. CDR1 and CDR2 (germline): MNHEY, SVGEGT. There are 13 residues in the CDR3. CDR3 region: CASTRLAGGNQYF. The CDR3, as DNA: TGTGCCAGCACGCGGCTAGCGGGAGGAAACCAGTACTTC.

The rearrangement uses TRBV13 and TRBJ2-3; no definite D call. Trimming took off 4 bases at V and 0 bases at J, with 14 bases between the two ends. Germline assignment: CDR1 PRHDT and CDR2 FYEKMQ (reference sequence). This CDR3 contains 16 residues. The CDR3: CASSYLGRQSTDTQYF. The CDR3 DNA sequence: TGTGCCAGCAGCTACTTAGGGCGCCAGAGCACAGATACGCAGTATTTT.

V and J are TRBV20-1 and TRBJ1-2; D is unclear. The V gene's germline CDR1 is DFQATT and CDR2 SNEGSKA (reference sequence). V lost 1 base and J 4 bases, leaving 13 bases between the germline ends. This CDR3 region has 14 residues. CDR3 protein: CSARALRGLYGYTF. CDR3 in DNA: TGCAGTGCTAGAGCTCTACGAGGACTCTATGGCTACACCTTC.

This clonotype was counted between two and nine times. The chain recombines TRBV6-2 or TRBV6-3 with TRBJ2-7, with 8 bases that match TRBD2. Germline lookup yields CDR1 MNHEY and CDR2 SVGEGT. V gave up 0 bases and J gave up 1 base; unmatched junction bases: 8. CDR3 size: 17 residues. CDR3 residues: CASSYSSPAGVSYEQYF. CDR3 sequence (DNA): TGTGCCAGCAGTTACTCTTCCCCAGCGGGAGTATCCTACGAGCAGTACTTC.

V and J are TRBV29-1 and TRBJ1-2; D perhaps matches TRBD1 (5 bases). The CDR3 is made up of 13 amino acids. V was shortened by 4 bases and J by 0 bases, with 9 bases between the two germline ends. CDR1 is SQVTM and CDR2 is ANQGSEA in the germline V gene. The CDR3 nucleotides read TGCAGCGTTGCGGGGCAGGCTAACTATGGCTACACCTTC. Protein product: CSVAGQANYGYTF.

The table lists this clonotype with a few counts. The chain joins TRBV10-3 to TRBJ2-5; TRBD2 matches at 9 bases. J lost 5 bases, V lost 4 bases, and 5 bases had no gene match. CDR1 is ENHRY and CDR2 is SYGVKD in the germline V gene. The CDR3 loop spans 14 amino acids. CDR3 sequence (DNA): TGTGCCATCAGTGGATTAGCGGGAGTGGAGACCCAGTACTTC. Its translation is CAISGLAGVETQYF.

The V call is TRBV29-1, the J call TRBJ2-7; 10 nucleotides align to TRBD2. From germline, CDR1 is SQVTM and CDR2 ANQGSEA. The CDR3 spans 14 residues. Trimming cost V 6 bases and J 4 bases; bases outside gene matches: 9. The CDR3, as DNA: TGCAGCGTCGAGATTCTAGCGGGAGCTTACGAGCAGTACTTC. Amino acid sequence: CSVEILAGAYEQYF.

V and J are TRBV7-9 and TRBJ2-7; 8 bases are a match to TRBD2. CDR1 and CDR2 (germline): SEHNR, FQNEAQ (reference sequence). The CDR3 covers 16 residues. The V segment lost 5 bases and the J segment 1 base; nucleotides outside the gene matches: 10. The CDR3 sequence is CASSPRAGGRSYEQYF. For the CDR3, the DNA is TGTGCCAGCAGCCCCCGGGCGGGAGGACGATCCTACGAGCAGTACTTC.

J is TRBJ1-2 and V is TRBV6-1; D perhaps matches TRBD1 (5 bases). CDR3 length: 14 residues. Germline CDR1 MNHNS, CDR2 SASEGT. V lost 4 bases to trimming and J lost 4 bases, with 13 bases between them. The CDR3 spells CASSAGTQGYGYTF. The CDR3 DNA reads TGTGCCAGCAGTGCTGGGACTCAGGGCTATGGCTACACCTTC.

The CDR3 DNA reads as TGTGCCAGCAGCCCCGGGACAGGGCTTTACGAGCAGTACTTC. The encoded protein is CASSPGTGLYEQYF. J is TRBJ2-7 and V is TRBV3-1; TRBD1 agrees at 9 bases. The germline CDR1 and CDR2 sequences are LGHDT and YNNKEL (reference sequence). With V trimmed by 4 bases and J by 4 bases, 5 bases remained unmatched. The CDR3 consists of 14 residues.

This clonotype was detected many times. The chain links TRBV2 to TRBJ2-5, with D possibly being TRBD2 (5 bases). CDR3 size: 16 residues. The germline V gene encodes CDR1 SNHLY and CDR2 FYNNEI. Trimming removed 0 bases from V and 3 bases from J, with 14 bases in between. The CDR3 DNA sequence: TGTGCCAGCAGTGAAGCGCGGAATCGGGGAAAAGAGACCCAGTACTTC. It is translated as CASSEARNRGKETQYF.